This TCR beta chain was recorded in a study of T cell changes during pregnancy in multiple sclerosis. Clones were sequenced by immunoSEQ multiplex PCR, and TCRdb holds only the in-frame ones, with some missing. This table holds about 46,000 clones, 85% to 95% found once. The length of the CDR3 is 14 residues. The V gene lost 3 bases and the J gene lost 1 base, with 9 bases spanning the gap. Germline-derived CDR1 and CDR2 are SGHVS and FQNEAQ. The sample was CD8+ T cells from peripheral blood mononuclear cells, taken in the second trimester of pregnancy. The clonotype comes from a female donor with multiple sclerosis, enrolled in a pregnancy study. This rearrangement joins TRBV7-8 to TRBJ1-1; D is possibly TRBD1 (6 bases). CDR3 nucleotides: TGTGCCAGCAGCTTCGCGGACAGGAACACTGAAGCTTTCTTT. Its translation is CASSFADRNTEAFF. The full variable domain, rest sourced from reference TRBV7-8 and TRBJ1-1, is GAGVSQSPRYKVAKRGQDVALRCDPISGHVSLFWYQQALGQGPEFLTYFQNEAQLDKSGLPSDRFFAERPEGSVSTLKIQRTQQEDSAVYLCASSFADRNTEAFFGQGTRLTVV.